A selection of T cell receptor beta chains follows, all from one sample in a study of beta chain features in type 1 diabetes. This table comes from immunoSEQ multiplex PCR, and its TCRdb copy is limited to in-frame clones, with some not included. This table holds more than 300,000 clones, over 13% found once. Specimen: naive CD4+ T cells from blood. The receptors shown here come from a woman between 18 and 29 years old in good health. Both conserved end residues are part of each CDR3. Fields, in order: CDR3 DNA, CDR3 protein, D gene, V gene, J gene, clone size. The D gene is left open where the match is weak. Where a row states a size, it is once, few, many or the class of an expanded clone; other rows omit it.

TGTGCCAGCAGCTTGGACCTAGCGGGAATGCGCGAGCAGTACTTC	CASSLDLAGMREQYF	TRBD2	TRBV5-6	TRBJ2-7	few
TGTGCCAGCAGCAGGCGGGAGGGCCGGGAGACCCAGTACTTC	CASSRREGRETQYF	TRBD2	TRBV6-6	TRBJ2-5	-
TGTGCCAGCACCGATACAGGGGGCAGCGATGGCTACACCTTC	CASTDTGGSDGYTF	TRBD1	TRBV6-1	TRBJ1-2	-
TGCGCCAGCAGCTTGGCTACAGGGAACACCGGGGAGCTGTTTTTT	CASSLATGNTGELFF	-	TRBV5-1	TRBJ2-2	few
TGTGCCAGCAGTTCGGCAGGAGGGCCGTTCGAGCAGTACTTC	CASSSAGGPFEQYF	-	TRBV28	TRBJ2-7	few
TGTGCCTGGAGTGTCCAGGGATATCAGCCCCAGCATTTT	CAWSVQGYQPQHF	-	TRBV30	TRBJ1-5	few
TGCGCCAGCAGCCAAGAACGTCTGAGGGGGTACTCCTACAATGAGCAGTTCTTC	CASSQERLRGYSYNEQFF	-	TRBV4-3	TRBJ2-1	-
TGTGCCAGCAGCTTCGGTAAATTGAACACTGAAGCTTTCTTT	CASSFGKLNTEAFF	-	TRBV7-2	TRBJ1-1	few
TGTGCCAGCAGCTTGGGGAAGGCGGCTCCAGAGACCCAGTACTTC	CASSLGKAAPETQYF	-	TRBV5-4	TRBJ2-5	-
TGTGCCAGCTCACCTCAAGCGGGAGGGCCCTACAATGAGCAGTTCTTC	CASSPQAGGPYNEQFF	TRBD2	TRBV18	TRBJ2-1	few
TGTGCCAGCAGCTTGATGGACAGGGCGGGCACAGATACGCAGTATTTT	CASSLMDRAGTDTQYF	TRBD1	TRBV7-2	TRBJ2-3	few
TGTGCCAGCACCCATTTCACTGAAGCTTTCTTT	CASTHFTEAFF	-	TRBV28	TRBJ1-1	few
TGTGCCTGGAACGGATATGAGTATCAGGACACTGAAGCTTTCTTT	CAWNGYEYQDTEAFF	-	TRBV30	TRBJ1-1	-
TGTGCCTGGAGTGAACTAGCGGGCAATGAGCAGTTCTTC	CAWSELAGNEQFF	TRBD2	TRBV30	TRBJ2-1	-
TGTGCCAGCAGTCGGACTAGCGGGAGTCGAGAGACCCAGTACTTC	CASSRTSGSRETQYF	TRBD2	TRBV6-4	TRBJ2-5	-
TGTGCCATTGCGAGACAGTCGAGGACCGGGGAGCTGTTTTTT	CAIARQSRTGELFF	-	TRBV6-5	TRBJ2-2	-
TGTGCCAGCTACGACAGGGGGCACACCGGGGAGCTGTTTTTT	CASYDRGHTGELFF	TRBD1	TRBV18	TRBJ2-2	few
TGTGCTAGTGGTTTTAACCCCTCTAGCGGATCCTACAATGAGCAGTTCTTC	CASGFNPSSGSYNEQFF	TRBD2	TRBV12-5	TRBJ2-1	-
TGCAGATCAGGGGCCACTGAAGCTTTCTTT	CRSGATEAFF	-	TRBV20-1	TRBJ1-1	-
TGCGCCAGCAGAGTTGACAGGAAAAACATTCAGTACTTC	CASRVDRKNIQYF	-	TRBV5-1	TRBJ2-4	-
TGCGCCAGCAGCCAAGAAGGCCAAGGAGGGCCTCACGAGCAGTACTTC	CASSQEGQGGPHEQYF	-	TRBV4-3	TRBJ2-7	few
TGTGCCAGCAGCCTCACAAGGACGACTACCTACGAGCAGTACTTC	CASSLTRTTTYEQYF	-	TRBV7-9	TRBJ2-7	-
TGTGCCAGCAGCGTAGGAGCGGGAAGCTACAATGAGCAGTTCTTC	CASSVGAGSYNEQFF	TRBD2	TRBV9	TRBJ2-1	-
TGTGCCAGCAGCCAAACTAGCGGTCGAGGCAATGAGCAGTTCTTC	CASSQTSGRGNEQFF	TRBD2	TRBV28	TRBJ2-1	-
TGTGCCAGCAGTGATGGGCAGGGGGGAACTAATGAAAAACTGTTTTTT	CASSDGQGGTNEKLFF	TRBD1	TRBV2	TRBJ1-4	-
TGTGCCAGCAGCCAAAAGGGGCTCCCCCCCTACGAGCAGTACTTC	CASSQKGLPPYEQYF	-	TRBV14	TRBJ2-7	-
TGTGCCAGCAGCTTAGAACAGGGGGCGTACGATGAGCAGTTCTTC	CASSLEQGAYDEQFF	TRBD1	TRBV7-9	TRBJ2-1	few
TGCGCCAGCAGTCCCAGGGAACTTCCCTCCACCGGGGAGCTGTTTTTT	CASSPRELPSTGELFF	-	TRBV23-1	TRBJ2-2	few
TGTGCCAGCAGTTCCGGCTATGGCTACACCTTC	CASSSGYGYTF	-	TRBV11-1	TRBJ1-2	-
TGTGCCAGCAGCCCCGGGTTCGTCGGCTACGAGCAGTACTTC	CASSPGFVGYEQYF	-	TRBV7-6	TRBJ2-7	-
TGTGCCAGCAGCTTAGCGTTAGCGGGAGGAGAGACCCAGTACTTC	CASSLALAGGETQYF	TRBD2	TRBV7-9	TRBJ2-5	few
TGCAGCGCCTCCGACAACTCTGGAAACACCATATATTTT	CSASDNSGNTIYF	-	TRBV29-1	TRBJ1-3	few
TGTGCCAGCAGCTTACAATACGGGGGTGTCACTGAAGCTTTCTTT	CASSLQYGGVTEAFF	-	TRBV7-2	TRBJ1-1	-
TGTGCCAGCAGCGGAGGGATGCGAGGCACTGAAGCTTTCTTT	CASSGGMRGTEAFF	-	TRBV28	TRBJ1-1	-
TGTGCCAGCAGTCCTGACAGGGCTGGAGGCTACACCTTC	CASSPDRAGGYTF	TRBD1	TRBV5-4	TRBJ1-2	-
TGTGCCAGCAAAGTAGGACTCAAGAACACCGGGGAGCTGTTTTTT	CASKVGLKNTGELFF	-	TRBV13	TRBJ2-2	few
TGTGCCAGCAGCTTAGGGGGGACTGGAAACACCATATATTTT	CASSLGGTGNTIYF	-	TRBV7-3	TRBJ1-3	-
TGTGCCAGCAGTGATGGTGGAGCAGTCCTTCCCTATGGCTACACCTTC	CASSDGGAVLPYGYTF	-	TRBV2	TRBJ1-2	few
TGTGCCAGCAGTGCGGAGACGACCCAGCCCCAGCATTTT	CASSAETTQPQHF	-	TRBV2	TRBJ1-5	once
TGTGCCAGCAGCCCGTGGACTAGCGGGAAGGCGGTATACAATGAGCAGTTCTTC	CASSPWTSGKAVYNEQFF	TRBD2	TRBV14	TRBJ2-1	-
TGTGCCAGCTCACCCGGGACTATCTACGAGCAGTACTTC	CASSPGTIYEQYF	TRBD2	TRBV18	TRBJ2-7	-